A single sample is the source of the 5 T cell receptor beta chains below, sequenced in a study of CD4 T cells in relation to SARS-CoV-2 and coronaviruses. Their cognate antigens are unknown. Only in-frame clones appear in the TCRdb table, and some are missing; sequencing was by immunoSEQ multiplex PCR. The sample lists 20,000 to 25,000 clones, around 80% occurring once. Unexposed donor CD4+ T cells date from about 2011-2018, before the COVID-19 pandemic. The cells were cultured for approximately 10 days before CD4+ T cells were isolated. Input material: CD4+ T cells from PBMCs, cultured in vitro. The receptors were sampled from a human donor in good health.

The table lists this clone with a count of one. V usage is TRBV24-1 and J usage is TRBJ1-1; D possibly corresponds to TRBD1 (5 bases). The CDR3 runs 13 residues. Looked up from germline, CDR1 is KGHDR and CDR2 is SFDVKD. Trimming removed 12 bases from V and 1 base from J, with 14 bases in between. Here the CDR3 DNA reads TGTGCCTCGAGGGCCCAGGGGAACACTGAAGCTTTCTTT. Translating gives CASRAQGNTEAFF.

A remark on this clone: In the same sample, other DNA sequences code for this CDR3. The chain links TRBV19 to TRBJ1-2, with D possibly matching TRBD1 (5 bases). This CDR3 comprises 14 residues. CDR1 is LNHDA, CDR2 SQIVND, per germline (reference sequence). Trimming cost V 7 bases and J 1 base, with 13 bases left between them. CDR3 residues: CASTTGTGNYGYTF. CDR3 nucleotides: TGTGCCAGTACTACCGGGACGGGTAACTATGGCTACACCTTC.

The V call is TRBV15, the J call TRBJ2-3, with 9 bases that match TRBD2. The trim removed 5 bases at V and 2 bases at J, leaving 5 bases unmatched. This CDR3 spans 15 amino acids. Per germline, CDR1 LNHNV and CDR2 YYDKDF (reference sequence). The CDR3 nucleotides read TGTGCCACCAGCCTGGCGGGAGGGCTCACAGATACGCAGTATTTT. This sequence encodes CATSLAGGLTDTQYF.

This clone turned up a few times. V and J are TRBV3-1 (or the pseudogene TRBV3-2) and TRBJ2-1; TRBD2 is a possible D gene (6 bases). Trimming took off 0 bases at V and 0 bases at J, with 15 bases between the two ends. The germline gives CDR1 LGHDT, CDR2 YNNKEL (reference sequence). The CDR3 has 18 amino acids. The CDR3 is CASSQEGRGTSSYNEQFF. The CDR3 DNA is TGTGCCAGCAGCCAAGAGGGACGGGGGACGAGCTCCTACAATGAGCAGTTCTTC.

Worth noting for this clone: The junction departs from germline at one end; a sequencing error may be responsible. The chain combines TRBV10-3 with TRBJ2-1; 8 nucleotides agree with TRBD2. This CDR3 comprises 14 residues. The V gene's germline CDR1 is ENHRY and CDR2 SYGVKD. The CDR3 DNA sequence: TGTGCCATCAGGGGGGGACTAGTCTACGATGAGCAGTTCTTC. Protein: CAIRGGLVYDEQFF.